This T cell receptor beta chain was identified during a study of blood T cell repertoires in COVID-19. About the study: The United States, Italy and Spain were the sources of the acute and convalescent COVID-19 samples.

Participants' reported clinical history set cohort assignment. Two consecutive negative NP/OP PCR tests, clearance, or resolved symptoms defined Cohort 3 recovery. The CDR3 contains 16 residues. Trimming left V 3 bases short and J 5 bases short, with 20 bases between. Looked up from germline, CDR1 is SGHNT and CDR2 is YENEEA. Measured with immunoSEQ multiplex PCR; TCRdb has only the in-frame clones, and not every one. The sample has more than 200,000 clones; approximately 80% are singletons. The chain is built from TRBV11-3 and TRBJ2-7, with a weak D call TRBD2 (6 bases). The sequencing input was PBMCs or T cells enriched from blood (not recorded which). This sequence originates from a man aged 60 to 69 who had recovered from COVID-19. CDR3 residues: CASSFAPPGVVHEQYF. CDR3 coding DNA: TGTGCCAGCAGCTTCGCCCCCCCGGGGGTAGTCCACGAGCAGTACTTC. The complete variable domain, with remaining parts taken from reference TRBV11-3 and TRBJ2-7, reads EAGVVQSPRYKIIEKKQPVAFWCNPISGHNTLYWYLQNLGQGPELLIRYENEEAVDDSQLPKDRFSAERLKGVDSTLKIQPAELGDSAVYLCASSFAPPGVVHEQYFGPGTRLTVT.